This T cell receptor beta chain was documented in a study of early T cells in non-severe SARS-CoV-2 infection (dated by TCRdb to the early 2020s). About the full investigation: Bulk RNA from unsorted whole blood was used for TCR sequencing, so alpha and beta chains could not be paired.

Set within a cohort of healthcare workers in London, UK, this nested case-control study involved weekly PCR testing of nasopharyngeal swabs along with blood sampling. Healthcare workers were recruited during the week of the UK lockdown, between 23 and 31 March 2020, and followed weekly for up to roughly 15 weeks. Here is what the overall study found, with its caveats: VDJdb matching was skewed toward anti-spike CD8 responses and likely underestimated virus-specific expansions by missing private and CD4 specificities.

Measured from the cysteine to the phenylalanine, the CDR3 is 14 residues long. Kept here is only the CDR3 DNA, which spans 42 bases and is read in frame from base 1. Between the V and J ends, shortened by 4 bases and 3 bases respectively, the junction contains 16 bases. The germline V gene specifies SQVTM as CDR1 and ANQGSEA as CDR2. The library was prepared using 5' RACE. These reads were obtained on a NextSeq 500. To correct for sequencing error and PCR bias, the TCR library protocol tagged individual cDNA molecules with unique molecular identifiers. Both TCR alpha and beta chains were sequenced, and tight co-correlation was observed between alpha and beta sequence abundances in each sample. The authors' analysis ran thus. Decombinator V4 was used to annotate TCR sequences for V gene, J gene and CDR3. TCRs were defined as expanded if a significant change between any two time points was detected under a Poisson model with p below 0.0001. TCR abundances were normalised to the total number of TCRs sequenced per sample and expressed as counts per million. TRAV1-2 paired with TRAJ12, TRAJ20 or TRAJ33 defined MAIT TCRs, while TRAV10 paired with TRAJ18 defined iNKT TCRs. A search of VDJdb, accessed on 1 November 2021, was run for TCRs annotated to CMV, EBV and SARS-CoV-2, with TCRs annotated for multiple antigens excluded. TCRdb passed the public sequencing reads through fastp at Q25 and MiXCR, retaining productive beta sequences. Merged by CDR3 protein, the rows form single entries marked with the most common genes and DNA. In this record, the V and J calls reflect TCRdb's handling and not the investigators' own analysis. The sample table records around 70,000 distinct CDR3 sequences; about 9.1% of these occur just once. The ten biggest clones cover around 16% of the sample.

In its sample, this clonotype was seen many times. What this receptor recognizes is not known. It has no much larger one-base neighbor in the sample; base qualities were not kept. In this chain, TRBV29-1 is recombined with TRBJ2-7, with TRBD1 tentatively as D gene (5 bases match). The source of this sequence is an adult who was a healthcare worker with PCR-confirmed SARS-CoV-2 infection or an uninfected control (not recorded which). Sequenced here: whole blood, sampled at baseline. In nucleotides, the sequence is TGCAGCGTTGTTCCCTCAGGGTCCGACTACGAGCAGTACTTC. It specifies CSVVPSGSDYEQYF.